The 25 T cell receptor beta chains below all came from one sample that was sequenced in a study of blood T cell repertoires in COVID-19. The assay was immunoSEQ multiplex PCR, and TCRdb's table has in-frame clones only and misses some. This table holds 210,000 or so clones, about four fifths found once. Input material: PBMCs or T cells enriched from blood (not recorded which). The receptor set was obtained from a man aged 60 to 69 who had recovered from COVID-19.

V gene TRBV19 combines with J gene TRBJ1-2, with 9 bases identical to TRBD1. This CDR3 has 15 amino acids. Unmatched junction bases numbered 11, after V lost 5 bases and J lost 7 bases. Germline CDR1 is LNHDA and CDR2 is SQIVND (reference sequence). CDR3: CASSADRGSPSGYTF. The DNA of the CDR3 is TGTGCCAGTAGTGCGGACAGGGGTTCACCCAGTGGCTACACCTTC.

The V call is TRBV11-2, the J call TRBJ2-7; 8 positions agree with TRBD1. J gave up 3 bases and V 3 bases, and 4 bases lay outside the gene matches. The CDR3 length is 14 residues. The germline gives CDR1 SGHAT, CDR2 FQNNGV. Written as DNA, the CDR3 is TGTGCCAGCAGCTTCCCTGGACAGGGCTACGAGCAGTACTTC. This gives the protein CASSFPGQGYEQYF.

V is TRBV7-2 and J is TRBJ2-2, with D maybe TRBD2 (6 bases). The CDR3 extends over 17 amino acids. V lost 5 bases and J lost 5, with 21 bases in between. CDR1 SGHTA and CDR2 FQGNSA come from the germline V gene. CDR3 sequence reads: CASSTRLGGEGTGELFF. As DNA, the CDR3 is TGTGCCAGCAGCACCCGACTGGGGGGAGAGGGGACCGGGGAGCTGTTTTTT. Together with reference TRBV7-2 and TRBJ2-2, the CDR3 gives the full variable domain: GAGVSQSPSNKVTEKGKDVELRCDPISGHTALYWYRQSLGQGLEFLIYFQGNSAPDKSGLPSDRFSAERTGGSVSTLTIQRTQQEDSAVYLCASSTRLGGEGTGELFFGEGSRLTVL.

The table lists this clone with a few counts. The V gene is TRBV2, the J gene TRBJ1-6; the D is unclear. Germline assignment: CDR1 SNHLY and CDR2 FYNNEI. V was shortened by 3 bases and J by 0 bases, with 12 bases between the two germline ends. The CDR3 runs 17 residues. The CDR3 loop reads CASSDRGGGSYNSPLHF. Written as DNA, the CDR3 is TGTGCCAGCAGTGATAGAGGAGGTGGCTCCTATAATTCACCCCTCCACTTT.

This clone came up once. The CDR3 here is CASSLDRGLNIQYF. The CDR3 bases are TGTGCCAGCAGCTTAGACAGGGGCTTAAACATTCAGTACTTC. The chain carries TRBV7-2 and TRBJ2-4; TRBD1 matches at 7 bases. The V gene's germline CDR1 is SGHTA and CDR2 FQGNSA. Unmatched junction bases numbered 3, after V lost 1 base and J lost 6 bases. The CDR3 length is 14 residues.

The chain is built from TRBV5-6 and TRBJ1-3; 9 positions match TRBD1. The CDR3 spans 17 residues. J gave up 0 bases and V 2 bases, and 6 bases lay outside the gene matches. CDR1 is SGHDT, CDR2 YYEEEE, per germline. The CDR3 sequence: CASSFGTGSSSGNTIYF. The DNA of the CDR3 is TGTGCCAGCAGCTTTGGGACAGGGTCGAGCTCTGGAAACACCATATATTTT.

This clone showed up just a few times. The V call is TRBV10-3, the J call TRBJ2-2, with TRBD2 as a possible D gene (5 bases). This CDR3 is 14 amino acids long. Germline CDR1 is ENHRY and CDR2 is SYGVKD. The V and J ends lost 10 bases and 4 bases respectively, with 16 bases between them. The CDR3 coding sequence is TGTGCCACCGTCGGAGGCTCGTCCACCGGGGAGCTGTTTTTT. Translation gives CATVGGSSTGELFF.

This rearrangement joins TRBV30 to TRBJ1-1; possibly TRBD1 for D (5 bases). Germline values: CDR1 GTSNPN, CDR2 SVGIG (reference sequence). The CDR3 is 13 residues long. Trimming removed 2 bases from V and 1 base from J, with 8 bases in between. CDR3 bases: TGTGCCTGGAGTATTACAGGGAACACTGAAGCTTTCTTT. Translating it yields CAWSITGNTEAFF.

The CDR3 spells CASSYVQGHQPQHF. The DNA for the CDR3 is TGTGCCAGCAGTTACGTGCAGGGGCATCAGCCCCAGCATTTT. The gene calls are TRBV6-6 and TRBJ1-5; tentative D call: TRBD1 (6 bases). V lost 2 bases and J 5 bases, leaving 10 bases between the germline ends. This CDR3 comprises 14 residues. CDR1 is MNHNY, CDR2 SVGAGI, per germline (reference sequence).

This chain uses TRBV6-6 with TRBJ2-7, with 7 positions matching TRBD1. J gave up 5 bases and V 1 base, and 5 bases lay outside the gene matches. The germline V gene encodes CDR1 MNHNY and CDR2 SVGAGI (reference sequence). The CDR3 consists of 14 residues. The CDR3 loop reads CASSYYRGNDEQYF. CDR3 DNA sequence: TGTGCCAGCAGTTACTACAGGGGAAACGACGAGCAGTACTTC.

The chain links TRBV2 to TRBJ2-7; TRBD2 aligns across 8 bases. This CDR3 region has 12 residues. From germline, CDR1 is SNHLY and CDR2 FYNNEI. The V gene end was trimmed by 4 bases and the J gene end by 5 bases; junction bases not matched to a gene: 1. In DNA, the CDR3 is TGTGCCAGCAGTGGTAGCGGGGACGAGCAGTACTTC. Translation gives CASSGSGDEQYF.

The chain combines TRBV7-2 with TRBJ2-1, with 8 nucleotides matching TRBD1. The J segment lost 14 bases and the V segment lost 0 bases, leaving 6 bases of the junction unmatched. Germline assignment: CDR1 SGHTA and CDR2 FQGNSA. The CDR3 covers 13 residues. Here the CDR3 reads CASSLAGSGGEFF. The CDR3 DNA is TGTGCCAGCAGCTTAGCGGGGTCAGGGGGCGAGTTCTTC.

This chain links TRBV29-1 with TRBJ2-3; 7 bases align to TRBD2. V shed 2 bases, J shed 2 bases, and the junction held 1 base outside the gene matches. CDR1 and CDR2 (germline): SQVTM, ANQGSEA. The CDR3 contains 13 residues. The CDR3 sequence is CSVELAATDTQYF. The CDR3 DNA sequence: TGCAGCGTTGAACTAGCGGCCACAGATACGCAGTATTTT.

This chain connects TRBV7-3 to TRBJ2-1; unclear D gene. The CDR3 has 13 amino acids. Germline CDR1 reads SGHTA; CDR2 reads FQGTGA. With 2 bases removed from V and 8 bases from J, the gap between germline ends came to 10 bases. The CDR3 loop reads CASSLFPSDEQFF. The CDR3 region has the DNA TGTGCCAGCAGCTTATTCCCGAGCGATGAGCAGTTCTTC.

This sequence joins TRBV19 and TRBJ2-3, with D tentatively TRBD2 (6 bases). The CDR3 runs to 15 residues. Trimming took 5 bases from V and 2 from J, leaving 14 bases between them. Germline CDR1 is LNHDA and CDR2 is SQIVND (reference sequence). CDR3 loop: CASSAGRNPTDTQYF. CDR3 DNA: TGTGCCAGTAGTGCAGGGAGGAACCCCACAGATACGCAGTATTTT. Complete variable domain (other parts from reference TRBV19 and TRBJ2-3): DGGITQSPKYLFRKEGQNVTLSCEQNLNHDAMYWYRQDPGQGLRLIYYSQIVNDFQKGDIAEGYSVSREKKESFPLTVTSAQKNPTAFYLCASSAGRNPTDTQYFGPGTRLTVL.

The rearrangement links TRBV5-1 to TRBJ2-5; 7 bases match TRBD1. The CDR3 length is 15 residues. J gave up 2 bases and V 1 base, and 5 bases lay outside the gene matches. CDR1 and CDR2 from the germline V gene are SGHRS and YFSETQ. The CDR3 spells CASSLRQGEQETQYF. The CDR3 DNA sequence: TGCGCCAGCAGCTTGCGCCAGGGGGAACAAGAGACCCAGTACTTC.

This clone was seen a handful of times. The V call is TRBV6-5, the J call TRBJ2-1; 8 nucleotides align to TRBD1. Unmatched junction bases numbered 6, after V lost 7 bases and J lost 4 bases. Germline lookup yields CDR1 MNHEY and CDR2 SVGAGI. This CDR3 is 14 amino acids long. DNA for the CDR3: TGTGCCAGCAAGGGGACAGGATATTACAATGAGCAGTTCTTC. Translated, it gives CASKGTGYYNEQFF.

The V call is TRBV2, the J call TRBJ1-1; a possible D gene is TRBD1 (6 bases). This CDR3 is 11 amino acids long. V dropped 11 bases and J dropped 5 bases, with 12 bases sitting between them. Germline values: CDR1 SNHLY, CDR2 FYNNEI. The CDR3 protein is CAARGRTEAFF. In DNA, the CDR3 is TGTGCCGCCAGGGGAAGGACTGAAGCTTTCTTT. The whole variable domain, filled in from reference TRBV2 and TRBJ1-1, reads EPEVTQTPSHQVTQMGQEVILRCVPISNHLYFYWYRQILGQKVEFLVSFYNNEISEKSEIFDDQFSVERPDGSNFTLKIRSTKLEDSAMYFCAARGRTEAFFGQGTRLTVV.

The chain is built from TRBV7-2 and TRBJ1-5; 9 nucleotides match TRBD1. The V segment lost 2 bases and the J segment 3 bases; nucleotides outside the gene matches: 11. Germline CDR1 reads SGHTA; CDR2 reads FQGNSA. The length of the CDR3 is 18 residues. The CDR3 loop reads CASSLFLRQGGSNQPQHF. The CDR3, as DNA: TGTGCCAGCAGCTTATTCCTACGACAGGGGGGTTCCAATCAGCCCCAGCATTTT.

This clone was seen a few times. The genes are TRBV10-2 and TRBJ1-2; TRBD1 might be the D (6 bases). Trimming cost V 3 bases and J 8 bases, with 10 bases left between them. The CDR3 contains 12 residues. Germline CDR1 WSHSY, CDR2 SAAADI. The CDR3 DNA is TGCGCCAGCAGTGAACAGGGCGACGGCTACACCTTC. Protein product: CASSEQGDGYTF.

CDR3 DNA sequence: TGTGCCAGTAGTATCTTACAGGGGGCCGGGGACACTGAAGCTTTCTTT. Protein product: CASSILQGAGDTEAFF. The chain combines TRBV19 with TRBJ1-1; 9 nucleotides match TRBD1. Losses at the gene ends were 3 bases for V and 3 bases for J; bases not matched to a gene: 8. The CDR3 contains 16 residues. Germline V gene sequence: CDR1 LNHDA, CDR2 SQIVND (reference sequence).

This chain links TRBV5-1 with TRBJ1-3; no clear D gene. Trimming removed 3 bases at V and 0 bases at J, with 13 bases between. The CDR3 runs 16 residues. The germline gives CDR1 SGHRS, CDR2 YFSETQ. Here the CDR3 reads CASSSDTISSGNTIYF. DNA of the CDR3: TGCGCCAGCAGCTCCGACACGATTAGCTCTGGAAACACCATATATTTT.

The chain is built from TRBV4-1 and TRBJ2-3; possibly TRBD2 for D (5 bases). Germline values: CDR1 MGHRA, CDR2 YSYEKL. The CDR3 consists of 14 residues. The ends were cut back, 0 bases at V and 7 bases at J, with 11 bases in the middle. This CDR3 is CASSQDSDYYTQYF. The CDR3 nucleotides are TGCGCCAGCAGCCAAGATAGTGACTACTATACGCAGTATTTT.

The chain uses TRBV10-3 and TRBJ2-5; 9 bases align to TRBD1. CDR1 ENHRY and CDR2 SYGVKD come from the germline V gene. The V gene end was trimmed by 3 bases and the J gene end by 5 bases; junction bases not matched to a gene: 10. CDR3 length: 16 amino acids. The CDR3 loop reads CAISDRRTGVRETQYF. The CDR3 DNA reads TGTGCCATCAGTGACCGACGGACAGGGGTGCGGGAGACCCAGTACTTC.

This chain links TRBV13 with TRBJ1-2; D might be TRBD1 (5 bases). Germline CDR1 and CDR2: PRHDT and FYEKMQ (reference sequence). The CDR3 spans 15 residues. V was pared by 5 bases and J by 3 bases, with 16 bases between. As DNA, the CDR3 is TGTGCCAGCAGCCCAGGCCGCGGGGGAGACTATGGCTACACCTTC. As protein: CASSPGRGGDYGYTF.